What follows are 31 T cell receptor beta chains derived from one specimen sequenced in a study of blood T cell repertoires in COVID-19. The table came from immunoSEQ multiplex PCR; TCRdb's copy has only in-frame clones and leaves some out. The sample consists of about 190,000 clones, 84% of them appearing once. The sample consisted of peripheral blood. Source of these receptors: a man younger than 45 with active or convalescent COVID-19.

This clone occurred a few times. The junction departs from germline at one end; a sequencing error may be responsible. The chain has TRBV5-6 and TRBJ1-2; a weak D match, TRBD1 (5 bases). CDR3 length equals 13 residues. CDR1 is SGHDT, CDR2 YYEEEE, per germline. CDR3 sequence reads: CASSLVTGDGPAF. CDR3 sequence (DNA): TGTGCCAGCAGCTTGGTTACGGGGGATGGACCCGCCTTC.

The genes are TRBV18 and TRBJ2-1; TRBD2 agrees at 12 bases. The CDR3 consists of 16 residues. V trimming: 3 bases; J trimming: 7 bases; junction bases outside the gene matches: 7. The germline gives CDR1 KGHSH, CDR2 LQKENI. Here the CDR3 DNA reads TGTGCCAGCTCACCCCAGACTAGCGGGAGTGGGAATGAGCAGTTCTTC. Its protein product is CASSPQTSGSGNEQFF.

The chain links TRBV19 to TRBJ2-2; the D is unclear. V shed 5 bases and J shed 5 bases, with 6 bases lying between them. Germline assignment: CDR1 LNHDA and CDR2 SQIVND (reference sequence). There are 12 residues in the CDR3. The CDR3 loop reads CASSGPTGELFF. CDR3 bases: TGTGCCAGTAGTGGCCCTACCGGGGAGCTGTTTTTT. Complete variable domain (other parts from reference TRBV19 and TRBJ2-2): DGGITQSPKYLFRKEGQNVTLSCEQNLNHDAMYWYRQDPGQGLRLIYYSQIVNDFQKGDIAEGYSVSREKKESFPLTVTSAQKNPTAFYLCASSGPTGELFFGEGSRLTVL.

This clone was counted only a few times. The sample holds other DNA sequences that translate to the same CDR3. This chain links TRBV30 with TRBJ1-5; D remains ambiguous. The CDR3 spans 13 residues. Per the germline V gene, CDR1 is GTSNPN and CDR2 is SVGIG (reference sequence). Trimming took 2 bases from V and 0 from J, leaving 5 bases between them. The CDR3 region is CAWSRDSNQPQHF. DNA for the CDR3: TGTGCCTGGAGTCGAGATAGCAATCAGCCCCAGCATTTT. The full variable domain, rest sourced from reference TRBV30 and TRBJ1-5, is SQTIHQWPATLVQPVGSPLSLECTVEGTSNPNLYWYRQAAGRGLQLLFYSVGIGQISSEVPQNLSASRPQDRQFILSSKKLLLSDSGFYLCAWSRDSNQPQHFGDGTRLSIL.

A few counts support this clone. This chain uses TRBV27 with TRBJ2-7, with 9 bases lining up with TRBD1. The CDR3 is 16 residues long. Germline V gene sequence: CDR1 MNHEY, CDR2 SMNVEV (reference sequence). Trimming at V came to 2 bases and at J to 3 bases, leaving 8 bases not matched to a gene. This chain's CDR3 is CASSLRSGTGNYEQYF. Here the CDR3 DNA reads TGTGCCAGCAGTTTAAGGTCCGGGACAGGGAACTACGAGCAGTACTTC.

CDR3: CASSPGKSPLHF. For the CDR3, the DNA is TGTGCCAGCAGTCCAGGGAAATCACCCCTCCACTTT. The chain employs TRBV3-1 (or the pseudogene TRBV3-2) and TRBJ1-6; weak D call: TRBD1 (5 bases). CDR1 is LGHDT, CDR2 YNNKEL, per germline (reference sequence). CDR3 length: 12 residues. V lost 6 bases to trimming and J lost 10 bases, with 10 bases between them.

V gene TRBV5-1 combines with J gene TRBJ2-4, with a weak D call TRBD2 (5 bases). Germline V gene lookup returns CDR1 SGHRS and CDR2 YFSETQ. The V and J ends lost 0 bases and 0 bases respectively, with 10 bases between them. The CDR3 is 16 residues long. The CDR3 nucleotides are TGCGCCAGCAGCTTGGGAAGGGAGTTAGCCAAAAACATTCAGTACTTC. Its translation is CASSLGRELAKNIQYF.

V and J are TRBV27 and TRBJ2-3, with a possible D match to TRBD2 (5 bases). Germline assignment: CDR1 MNHEY and CDR2 SMNVEV (reference sequence). V lost 6 bases, J lost 6 bases, and 16 bases lay in between. The CDR3 spans 14 residues. CDR3 sequence reads: CASSLLVQPDTQYF. The CDR3 coding sequence is TGTGCCAGCAGCCTACTAGTGCAGCCGGATACGCAGTATTTT.

The V gene is TRBV9, the J gene TRBJ1-2, with D possibly matching TRBD1 (6 bases). Trimming shortened V by 1 base and J by 4 bases, and 14 bases separated the two germline ends. The CDR3 runs 15 residues. Germline V CDR1 and CDR2: SGDLS, YYNGEE. The chain's CDR3 is CASSVFSGASYGYTF. CDR3 nucleotides: TGTGCCAGCAGCGTATTTTCAGGGGCCTCCTATGGCTACACCTTC.

The rearrangement links TRBV10-1 to TRBJ2-1; a weak D match, TRBD2 (6 bases). CDR1 WNHNN and CDR2 SYGVQD come from the germline V gene (reference sequence). The CDR3 contains 15 residues. V lost 3 bases, J lost 3 bases, and 12 bases lay in between. The CDR3 loop is CASSDSIADYNEQFF. The DNA of the CDR3 is TGCGCCAGCAGTGATTCGATAGCGGACTACAATGAGCAGTTCTTC.

CDR3 loop: CASSLDRYPSYEQYV. CDR3 DNA sequence: TGTGCCAGCAGCTTGGATCGGTACCCATCCTACGAGCAGTACGTC. This chain joins TRBV5-8 and TRBJ2-7, with D unclear. The CDR3 is 15 residues long. From germline, CDR1 is SGHTS and CDR2 YDEGEE. V was cut by 0 bases and J by 1 base, with 11 bases left in between.

The V call is TRBV6-2 or TRBV6-3, the J call TRBJ2-7; the match to TRBD1 covers 7 bases. The CDR3 is 15 residues long. In germline, CDR1 is MNHEY, CDR2 SVGEGT. J gave up 2 bases and V 6 bases, and 10 bases lay outside the gene matches. The CDR3 loop is CASRYGQANTYEQYF. In DNA, the CDR3 is TGTGCCAGCAGGTACGGACAGGCCAACACCTACGAGCAGTACTTC.

By frequency in the sample, this clone is medium-sized. This rearrangement joins TRBV6-4 to TRBJ2-1; no firm D call. The CDR3 has 13 amino acids. Germline-derived CDR1 and CDR2 are MRHNA and SNTAGT. V lost 0 bases and J lost 8, with 8 bases in between. CDR3 sequence (DNA): TGTGCCAGCAGTGACTCGGAGCGCCATGAGCAGTTCTTC. It is translated as CASSDSERHEQFF.

In this sample, this clone turned up many times. This chain uses TRBV27 with TRBJ1-2, with a possible D match to TRBD1 (5 bases). This CDR3 is built from 14 residues. Germline V CDR1 and CDR2: MNHEY, SMNVEV (reference sequence). V was trimmed by 5 bases and J by 3 bases, leaving 13 bases between them. The CDR3 sequence: CASSPLGEDYGYTF. CDR3 DNA: TGTGCCAGCAGTCCCCTGGGGGAGGACTATGGCTACACCTTC.

The V call is TRBV2, the J call TRBJ1-4; D is possibly TRBD1 (6 bases). The CDR3 loop spans 14 amino acids. Trimming took 4 bases from V and 7 from J, leaving 13 bases between them. The germline V gene encodes CDR1 SNHLY and CDR2 FYNNEI. DNA for the CDR3: TGTGCCAGCAGTGGAAACAGGGAGGGTGAAAAACTGTTTTTT. Residues: CASSGNREGEKLFF.

The CDR3 DNA follows: TGTGCCAGCAGTCCCCAATTAGGGGGAACTGAAGCTTTCTTT. Translation: CASSPQLGGTEAFF. The V and J genes are TRBV27 and TRBJ1-1; D possibly corresponds to TRBD1 (6 bases). V was clipped by 5 bases and J by 5 bases, with 15 bases between them. The CDR3 is 14 amino acids. Germline CDR1 MNHEY, CDR2 SMNVEV (reference sequence).

The chain has TRBV18 and TRBJ1-2, with 8 positions matching TRBD1. The CDR3 spans 15 residues. The ends lost 5 bases at V and 7 bases at J; junction bases unmatched: 12. The germline V gene has CDR1 KGHSH and CDR2 LQKENI. The CDR3 loop reads CASSTTTGESGGYTF. DNA for the CDR3: TGTGCCAGCTCAACAACGACAGGGGAGTCGGGTGGCTACACCTTC.

This chain uses TRBV4-3 with TRBJ2-7; 8 positions agree with TRBD2. Per the germline V gene, CDR1 is LGHNA and CDR2 is YSLEER. The CDR3 spans 19 residues. With 0 bases clipped from V and 2 bases from J, the junction kept 15 bases outside the gene matches. The CDR3 nucleotides are TGCGCCAGCAGCCAAGATTCCCGGGGTAGCGGGGAACCCCCCTACGAGCAGTACTTC. Translating it yields CASSQDSRGSGEPPYEQYF.

The gene calls are TRBV7-8 and TRBJ2-5; 10 bases map to TRBD2. CDR1 is SGHVS, CDR2 FQNEAQ, per germline. The CDR3 extends over 15 amino acids. V was pared by 2 bases and J by 4 bases, with 4 bases of the junction left unmatched. As DNA, the CDR3 is TGTGCCAGCAGCTTAAGGGCTAGCGGGGGAGAGACCCAGTACTTC. It encodes CASSLRASGGETQYF.

V is TRBV19 and J is TRBJ1-6, with TRBD1 as a possible D gene (6 bases). The CDR3 covers 16 residues. V gave up 4 bases and J gave up 5 bases, with 15 bases separating them. Per germline, CDR1 LNHDA and CDR2 SQIVND (reference sequence). The CDR3 DNA follows: TGTGCCAGTAGTAGGGGGGGCCGGGCCGATAATTCACCCCTCCACTTT. It translates to CASSRGGRADNSPLHF.

V usage is TRBV7-3 and J usage is TRBJ2-1; D not certain. The CDR3 totals 12 residues. The ends were cut back, 7 bases at V and 7 bases at J, with 11 bases in the middle. Germline-derived CDR1 and CDR2 are SGHTA and FQGTGA. The CDR3 region has the DNA TGTGCCAGCACCACCTCTCGGAATGAGCAGTTCTTC. Amino acids: CASTTSRNEQFF.

V and J are TRBV30 and TRBJ2-1; TRBD2 matches at 11 bases. Germline CDR1 is GTSNPN and CDR2 is SVGIG (reference sequence). CDR3 length: 15 residues. The V and J ends lost 5 bases and 13 bases, in that order; junction bases with no gene match: 16. The chain's CDR3 is CAWALGSGGAMGQFF. Here the CDR3 DNA reads TGTGCCTGGGCCTTGGGTAGCGGGGGGGCAATGGGTCAGTTCTTC.

CDR3 nucleotide sequence: TGTGCCAGCAGCTTAGATGGGGGGGACTATGGCTACACCTTC. Encoded protein: CASSLDGGDYGYTF. The rearrangement links TRBV11-3 to TRBJ1-2; TRBD1 might be the D (5 bases). The CDR3 contains 14 residues. Looked up from germline, CDR1 is SGHNT and CDR2 is YENEEA. Trimming cost V 0 bases and J 3 bases, with 8 bases left between them.

This chain links TRBV27 with TRBJ2-3; no clear D. V shed 4 bases and J shed 0 bases, with 11 bases lying between them. Germline assignment: CDR1 MNHEY and CDR2 SMNVEV (reference sequence). The CDR3 loop spans 15 amino acids. The CDR3 loop reads CASSSPLTSTDTQYF. The CDR3 DNA reads as TGTGCCAGCAGTTCTCCTCTGACTAGCACAGATACGCAGTATTTT.

This chain joins TRBV30 and TRBJ1-2, with TRBD1 matching 11 bases. The CDR3 is 15 amino acids. The germline V gene encodes CDR1 GTSNPN and CDR2 SVGIG (reference sequence). J gave up 4 bases and V 4 bases, and 8 bases lay outside the gene matches. The CDR3, as DNA: TGTGCCTGGACCCACGGGACAGGGGGAACCTATGGCTACACCTTC. The encoded protein is CAWTHGTGGTYGYTF.

Note on this clone: At one of its ends the junction is not consistent with the germline gene, which may arise from a read error. This sequence joins TRBV7-7 and TRBJ2-2; D is unresolved. Germline V lookup: CDR1 SSHAT, CDR2 FNYEAQ (reference sequence). The CDR3 has 15 residues. The CDR3 DNA reads TGTGCTAGCAGCGCGAGTGGAGTGAGAGGCGGGGAGCTGTTTTTT. Translation gives CASSASGVRGGELFF.

Concerning this clone: This sample also contains other DNA sequences that code for the same CDR3. The chain recombines TRBV6-5 with TRBJ1-2; 10 bases are shared with TRBD1. From germline, CDR1 is MNHEY and CDR2 SVGAGI. The junction had 3 bases not matched to a gene; V was cut back by 6 bases and J by 2 bases. The CDR3 loop spans 14 amino acids. Here the CDR3 reads CASRLGQGNYGYTF. CDR3 coding DNA: TGTGCCAGCAGGTTGGGACAGGGGAACTATGGCTACACCTTC.

This sequence joins TRBV12-3 or TRBV12-4 and TRBJ2-1; TRBD1 might be the D (6 bases). CDR3 size: 13 residues. V lost 6 bases to trimming and J lost 13 bases, with 19 bases between them. In DNA, the CDR3 is TGTGCCAGCAGATTGCTAGGATCTGGGGGCCAGTTCTTC. Translated, it gives CASRLLGSGGQFF.

The V call is TRBV30, the J call TRBJ1-1; the D gene is possibly TRBD1 (5 bases). V was clipped by 5 bases and J by 5 bases, with 12 bases between them. This CDR3 comprises 12 residues. The V gene's germline CDR1 is GTSNPN and CDR2 SVGIG (reference sequence). The CDR3 nucleotides read TGTGCCTGGTTAGGGGCAGGGACTGAAGCTTTCTTT. This gives the protein CAWLGAGTEAFF.

The rearrangement joins TRBV7-9 to TRBJ2-4; the D gene is possibly TRBD1 (5 bases). The germline V and J ends were trimmed by 2 bases and 0 bases, with 8 bases remaining between them. Germline values: CDR1 SEHNR, CDR2 FQNEAQ (reference sequence). The CDR3 covers 15 residues. The CDR3 sequence: CASSLTGLAKNIQYF. The DNA of the CDR3 is TGTGCCAGCAGCTTAACAGGATTAGCCAAAAACATTCAGTACTTC.

J is TRBJ1-2 and V is TRBV9, with 7 bases matching TRBD1. The CDR3 has 13 amino acids. Germline V CDR1 and CDR2: SGDLS, YYNGEE. Losses at the gene ends were 5 bases for V and 5 bases for J; bases not matched to a gene: 6. CDR3 DNA: TGTGCCAGCAGGAACAGGGACAGTTATGGCTACACCTTC. Translation gives CASRNRDSYGYTF.